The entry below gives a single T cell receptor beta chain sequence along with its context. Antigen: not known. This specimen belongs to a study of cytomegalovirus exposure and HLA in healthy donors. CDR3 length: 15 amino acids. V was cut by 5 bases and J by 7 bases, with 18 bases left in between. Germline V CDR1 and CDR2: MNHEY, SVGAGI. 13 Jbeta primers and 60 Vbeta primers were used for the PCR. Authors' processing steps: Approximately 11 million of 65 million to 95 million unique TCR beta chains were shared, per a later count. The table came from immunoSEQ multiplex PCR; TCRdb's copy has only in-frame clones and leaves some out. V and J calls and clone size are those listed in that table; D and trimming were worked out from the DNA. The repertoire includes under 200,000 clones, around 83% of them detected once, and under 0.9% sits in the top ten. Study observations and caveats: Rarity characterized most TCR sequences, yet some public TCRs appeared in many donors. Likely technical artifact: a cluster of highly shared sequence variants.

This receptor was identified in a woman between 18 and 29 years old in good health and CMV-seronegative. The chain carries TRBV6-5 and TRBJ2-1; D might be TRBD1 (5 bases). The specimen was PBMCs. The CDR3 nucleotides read TGTGCCAGCAGTATTGACAGCCCTGACCCAAATGAGCAGTTCTTC. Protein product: CASSIDSPDPNEQFF.